This TCR beta chain was identified in a study of siplizumab effects on memory and regulatory T cells. Study conclusions and caveats: No naive or memory phenotype could be assigned to roughly 80-95% of proliferating clones. Mappable CD4+ clones that were alloreactive averaged roughly 69% Treg-derived with siplizumab versus around 30% in controls.

With regard to this clone: Its antigen is still unknown.

Assay used: immunoSEQ multiplex PCR; TCRdb lists only in-frame clones, some missing. The table includes tens of thousands of clones, 95% to 98% detected once. Trimming cost V 5 bases and J 7 bases, with 7 bases left between them. Per the germline V gene, CDR1 is MDHEN and CDR2 is SYDVKM. The CDR3 contains 11 residues. Sequence data were generated for unstimulated naive, memory, effector memory and TEMRA subsets in a few donor pairs. The specimen was naive CD8+ T cells sorted from blood. This chain uses TRBV28 with TRBJ2-3, with no clear D. The sequence was obtained from a human donor in good health. Here the CDR3 reads CASSRKNTQYF. The CDR3 DNA reads TGTGCCAGCAGTAGGAAAAATACGCAGTATTTT. The complete variable domain, with remaining parts taken from reference TRBV28 and TRBJ2-3, reads DVKVTQSSRYLVKRTGEKVFLECVQDMDHENMFWYRQDPGLGLRLIYFSYDVKMKEKGDIPEGYSVSREKKERFSLILESASTNQTSMYLCASSRKNTQYFGPGTRLTVL.